These 29 T cell receptor beta chains came from one sample sequenced in a study of T cell responses to AZD1222 COVID-19 vaccine. TCRdb's table, derived via immunoSEQ multiplex PCR, lists solely in-frame clones and lacks some. There are about 120,000 clones in the sample; around 94% occur only once, and roughly 1.5% lies in the top ten. This material consisted of peripheral blood, taken 28 days after the second AZD1222 dose. The receptors stem from an adult who received the AZD1222 COVID-19 vaccine.

The rearrangement uses TRBV9 and TRBJ2-3, with D perhaps matching TRBD2 (5 bases). Germline CDR1 reads SGDLS; CDR2 reads YYNGEE. Trimming stripped 0 bases from V and 4 bases from J, with 12 bases between. This CDR3 is 15 amino acids long. CDR3 protein: CASSVEGSDADTQYF. The CDR3 DNA sequence: TGTGCCAGCAGCGTAGAGGGTAGCGACGCAGATACGCAGTATTTT.

Only a few counts were recorded for this clone. V gene TRBV7-2 combines with J gene TRBJ2-7; 7 nucleotides line up with TRBD2. The V gene's germline CDR1 is SGHTA and CDR2 FQGNSA. The CDR3 runs to 15 residues. With V trimmed by 1 base and J by 6 bases, 9 bases remained unmatched. CDR3 in DNA: TGTGCCAGCAGCTTAGTGGGGGGAGGGCCTTCCGAGCAGTACTTC. This translates into CASSLVGGGPSEQYF.

J is TRBJ2-1 and V is TRBV7-9; D is unresolved. Trimming removed 3 bases from V and 0 bases from J, with 6 bases in between. CDR3 length equals 14 residues. Germline loops: CDR1 SEHNR, CDR2 FQNEAQ (reference sequence). CDR3 DNA: TGTGCCAGCAGCTTCAAGAGCTCCTACAATGAGCAGTTCTTC. Translation: CASSFKSSYNEQFF.

The rearrangement joins TRBV29-1 to TRBJ1-1; 8 bases are shared with TRBD1. CDR1 is SQVTM and CDR2 is ANQGSEA in the germline V gene. V shed 4 bases and J 8 bases; nucleotides not matched to a gene: 12. This CDR3 has 14 amino acids. The CDR3 DNA sequence: TGCAGCGTTGGGGCCCCCCCCGGGACAGGAGAAGCTTTCTTT. This codes for CSVGAPPGTGEAFF. The whole variable domain, remainder taken from reference TRBV29-1 and TRBJ1-1, is SAVISQKPSRDICQRGTSLTIQCQVDSQVTMMFWYRQQPGQSLTLIATANQGSEATYESGFVIDKFPISRPNLTFSTLTVSNMSPEDSSIYLCSVGAPPGTGEAFFGQGTRLTVV.

The J gene is TRBJ1-5, the V gene TRBV7-9, with D perhaps TRBD1 (6 bases). There are 13 residues in the CDR3. Germline V gene data show CDR1 as SEHNR and CDR2 as FQNEAQ (reference sequence). Trimming took 6 bases from V and 1 from J, leaving 7 bases between them. CDR3 sequence reads: CASRQGSNQPQHF. The CDR3 nucleotides are TGTGCCAGCAGACAGGGCAGCAATCAGCCCCAGCATTTT.

This clone appeared once. The chain couples TRBV6-5 to TRBJ1-1, with D perhaps matching TRBD1 (6 bases). V gave up 10 bases and J gave up 3 bases, with 12 bases separating them. This CDR3 is built from 12 residues. Looked up from germline, CDR1 is MNHEY and CDR2 is SVGAGI. Here the CDR3 DNA reads TGTGCCACCCTAGACAGGTACACTGAAGCTTTCTTT. Its translation is CATLDRYTEAFF.

V and J are TRBV7-8 and TRBJ2-5; D remains ambiguous. This CDR3 region has 15 residues. The germline V gene has CDR1 SGHVS and CDR2 FQNEAQ. Trimming stripped 2 bases from V and 2 bases from J, with 12 bases between. Written as DNA, the CDR3 is TGTGCCAGCAGCTTACCGGCGCGAACGCAAGAGACCCAGTACTTC. The encoded protein is CASSLPARTQETQYF.

The chain joins TRBV28 to TRBJ1-5; a possible D gene is TRBD1 (5 bases). CDR1 is MDHEN and CDR2 is SYDVKM in the germline V gene. The V and J ends lost 8 bases and 0 bases respectively, with 17 bases between them. The length of the CDR3 is 16 residues. The CDR3 reads CASVSLEGSSNQPQHF. The CDR3 region has the DNA TGTGCCAGCGTATCCCTAGAGGGGTCTAGCAATCAGCCCCAGCATTTT. The full variable domain, in which reference TRBV28 and TRBJ1-5 provide the parts outside the CDR3, is DVKVTQSSRYLVKRTGEKVFLECVQDMDHENMFWYRQDPGLGLRLIYFSYDVKMKEKGDIPEGYSVSREKKERFSLILESASTNQTSMYLCASVSLEGSSNQPQHFGDGTRLSIL.

This chain links TRBV30 with TRBJ2-7, with D tentatively TRBD2 (5 bases). The germline V gene has CDR1 GTSNPN and CDR2 SVGIG (reference sequence). This CDR3 comprises 13 residues. The V end was cut by 1 base, the J end by 0 bases, with 7 bases between. The CDR3 reads CAWSGGGSYEQYF. The CDR3 bases are TGTGCCTGGAGTGGCGGAGGCTCCTACGAGCAGTACTTC.

With regard to this clone: A junction end diverges from the germline sequence, so it may reflect a read error. The rearrangement uses TRBV10-3 and TRBJ1-5, with unresolved D. The CDR3 loop spans 13 amino acids. CDR1 ENHRY and CDR2 SYGVKD come from the germline V gene. The CDR3 is CAINEGQGQPQHF. The CDR3 DNA reads TGTGCCATCAATGAGGGCCAAGGTCAGCCCCAGCATTTT.

Here the CDR3 reads CASSEVSLDDNSPLHF. In nucleotides, the CDR3 is TGTGCCAGCAGTGAAGTCAGCCTGGATGATAATTCACCCCTCCACTTT. The V and J genes are TRBV2 and TRBJ1-6; D remains unclear. The CDR3 sequence is 16 residues long. V lost 1 base and J 5 bases, leaving 12 bases between the germline ends. Germline CDR1 is SNHLY and CDR2 is FYNNEI. The variable domain in full, with the rest retrieved from reference TRBV2 and TRBJ1-6, is EPEVTQTPSHQVTQMGQEVILRCVPISNHLYFYWYRQILGQKVEFLVSFYNNEISEKSEIFDDQFSVERPDGSNFTLKIRSTKLEDSAMYFCASSEVSLDDNSPLHFGNGTRLTVT.

This chain uses TRBV19 with TRBJ2-3, with D perhaps given as TRBD1 or TRBD2 (5 bases each). This CDR3 is 15 amino acids long. With 10 bases removed from V and 5 bases from J, the gap between germline ends came to 22 bases. Germline V gives CDR1 LNHDA, CDR2 SQIVND (reference sequence). Here the CDR3 DNA reads TGTGCCACCAGTTCCGGGACCCGAAACGTAGATACGCAGTATTTT. This encodes CATSSGTRNVDTQYF.

The V call is TRBV13, the J call TRBJ2-1, with 9 bases identical to TRBD1. The CDR3 covers 13 residues. Per the germline V gene, CDR1 is PRHDT and CDR2 is FYEKMQ (reference sequence). The trim removed 5 bases at V and 9 bases at J, leaving 5 bases unmatched. The chain's CDR3 is CASSKTGGREQFF. CDR3 in DNA: TGTGCCAGCAGCAAGACAGGGGGGCGTGAGCAGTTCTTC.

The J gene is TRBJ1-2, the V gene TRBV6-1; unclear D gene. This CDR3 region has 14 residues. The V gene lost 0 bases and the J gene lost 8 bases, with 13 bases spanning the gap. Germline CDR1 reads MNHNS; CDR2 reads SASEGT. The CDR3 region is CASSEAPGKGGYTF. As DNA, the CDR3 is TGTGCCAGCAGTGAAGCACCCGGGAAGGGAGGCTACACCTTC.

The chain joins TRBV5-1 to TRBJ1-1; D is unresolved. Per germline, CDR1 SGHRS and CDR2 YFSETQ. The CDR3 has 14 residues. Between the trimmed V and J ends, which lost 0 bases and 5 bases, there was a span of 11 bases. The CDR3 coding sequence is TGCGCCAGCAGCTTGGGAGGGTTGGAAACTGAAGCTTTCTTT. Its translation: CASSLGGLETEAFF.

This rearrangement joins TRBV18 to TRBJ1-2, with a tentative D call TRBD1 (6 bases). The CDR3 totals 13 residues. Germline CDR1 and CDR2: KGHSH and LQKENI. With 10 bases removed from V and 4 bases from J, the gap between germline ends came to 16 bases. CDR3 nucleotides: TGTGCCACGACAGGAGAGGGAGTCTATGGCTACACCTTC. Protein product: CATTGEGVYGYTF.

The rearrangement uses TRBV7-9 and TRBJ1-4, with 9 bases lining up with TRBD1. The V segment lost 8 bases and the J segment 5 bases; nucleotides outside the gene matches: 6. Germline values: CDR1 SEHNR, CDR2 FQNEAQ (reference sequence). CDR3 length: 14 residues. The CDR3 coding sequence is TGTGCCAGCTCACGGACAGGGGAAAATGAAAAACTGTTTTTT. This translates into CASSRTGENEKLFF.

This rearrangement joins TRBV30 to TRBJ2-3; D possibly corresponds to TRBD1 (5 bases). The ends were cut back, 2 bases at V and 1 base at J, with 10 bases in the middle. The CDR3 totals 14 residues. The germline V gene has CDR1 GTSNPN and CDR2 SVGIG (reference sequence). In nucleotides, the CDR3 is TGTGCCTGGAGTCCAGGGTTGGGCACAGATACGCAGTATTTT. Translation gives CAWSPGLGTDTQYF. Using reference TRBV30 and TRBJ2-3 for the parts outside the CDR3, the full variable domain is SQTIHQWPATLVQPVGSPLSLECTVEGTSNPNLYWYRQAAGRGLQLLFYSVGIGQISSEVPQNLSASRPQDRQFILSSKKLLLSDSGFYLCAWSPGLGTDTQYFGPGTRLTVL.

The rearrangement joins TRBV7-9 to TRBJ2-5, with D uncertain. Germline V gene lookup returns CDR1 SEHNR and CDR2 FQNEAQ (reference sequence). V lost 1 base and J lost 1, with 7 bases in between. The CDR3 has 14 residues. The CDR3, as DNA: TGTGCCAGCAGCTTAGTCGGCGGCCAAGAGACCCAGTACTTC. This gives the protein CASSLVGGQETQYF.

V gene TRBV4-2 combines with J gene TRBJ2-1; TRBD2 is a possible D gene (5 bases). Germline assignment: CDR1 LGHNA and CDR2 YNFKEQ. V lost 4 bases and J 4 bases, leaving 14 bases between the germline ends. The CDR3 is made up of 15 amino acids. The CDR3 sequence is CASSPDLAGYNEQFF. The CDR3 DNA reads TGTGCCAGCAGCCCAGATCTGGCGGGTTACAATGAGCAGTTCTTC.

This sequence joins TRBV28 and TRBJ2-7; D gene uncertain. Trimming left V 2 bases short and J 13 bases short, with 24 bases between. The V gene's germline CDR1 is MDHEN and CDR2 SYDVKM. There are 15 residues in the CDR3. The CDR3 reads CASSLQPSPDGLPYF. In nucleotides, the CDR3 is TGTGCCAGCAGTTTACAACCTTCTCCGGACGGCCTACCCTACTTC.

The CDR3 DNA reads as TGTGCCAGCTCACCACTTGGCCAAGAGACCCAGTACTTC. This codes for CASSPLGQETQYF. The chain combines TRBV18 with TRBJ2-5; the D is unclear. Germline V gene data show CDR1 as KGHSH and CDR2 as LQKENI. The CDR3 has 13 residues. Trimming took off 1 base at V and 1 base at J, with 4 bases between the two ends.

The V gene is TRBV19, the J gene TRBJ2-6, with D possibly TRBD2 on 5 matching bases. V gave up 3 bases and J gave up 2 bases, with 11 bases separating them. Germline V gene data show CDR1 as LNHDA and CDR2 as SQIVND (reference sequence). CDR3 length equals 16 residues. The CDR3 region is CASSISSGTGANVLTF. DNA for the CDR3: TGTGCCAGTAGTATTTCGTCGGGGACTGGGGCCAACGTCCTGACTTTC.

The chain has TRBV11-2 and TRBJ2-3; 9 bases align to TRBD2. The germline gives CDR1 SGHAT, CDR2 FQNNGV. V lost 3 bases and J lost 1; bases outside the gene matches: 11. The length of the CDR3 is 18 residues. The chain's CDR3 is CASSFTVTWTSGTDTQYF. In DNA form, the CDR3 reads TGTGCCAGCAGCTTTACCGTTACTTGGACTAGCGGCACAGATACGCAGTATTTT.

This clone was picked up one time. Here the CDR3 reads CASSQLAGQGFHEAFF. The CDR3 coding sequence is TGCGCCAGCAGTCAATTAGCGGGACAGGGGTTCCATGAAGCTTTCTTT. V and J are TRBV23-1 and TRBJ1-1, with 10 positions matching TRBD1. TRBV23-1 has ORF status, its function being uncertain. The V gene end was trimmed by 1 base and the J gene end by 7 bases; junction bases not matched to a gene: 9. The CDR3 runs to 16 residues.

The chain uses TRBV6-5 and TRBJ1-5, with D uncertain. The CDR3 sequence is 16 residues long. Trimming stripped 0 bases from V and 2 bases from J, with 11 bases between. From germline, CDR1 is MNHEY and CDR2 SVGAGI. The DNA of the CDR3 is TGTGCCAGCAGTTACTCGAGTCAATGGGGCAATCAGCCCCAGCATTTT. It translates to CASSYSSQWGNQPQHF.

The J gene is TRBJ2-1, the V gene TRBV5-8, with D hard to call. CDR3 size: 11 residues. Germline values: CDR1 SGHTS, CDR2 YDEGEE. V lost 6 bases to trimming and J lost 5 bases, with 6 bases between them. The CDR3 DNA is TGTGCCAGCACGCCCAACAATGAGCAGTTCTTC. Encoded protein: CASTPNNEQFF. The full variable domain, with the rest looked up from reference TRBV5-8 and TRBJ2-1, is EAGVTQSPTHLIKTRGQQATLRCSPISGHTSVYWYQQALGLGLQFLLWYDEGEERNRGNFPPRFSGRQFPNYSSELNVNALELEDSALYLCASTPNNEQFFGPGTRLTVL.

The V and J genes are TRBV27 and TRBJ1-2, with 8 bases lining up with TRBD1. The V gene's germline CDR1 is MNHEY and CDR2 SMNVEV (reference sequence). This CDR3 spans 15 amino acids. Trimming took 5 bases from V and 8 from J; bases not matched to a gene: 13. CDR3 bases: TGTGCCAGCAGTCCTAACCCCGGACAGGGTTGGGGCTACACCTTC. It encodes CASSPNPGQGWGYTF.

This clone was seen only once. The chain uses TRBV18 and TRBJ1-1; D uncertain. The germline V gene encodes CDR1 KGHSH and CDR2 LQKENI. The length of the CDR3 is 15 residues. The ends were cut back, 3 bases at V and 5 bases at J, with 16 bases in the middle. The CDR3 coding sequence is TGTGCCAGCTCACCTCAAGAGGGATTGGGTACTGAAGCTTTCTTT. Amino acid sequence: CASSPQEGLGTEAFF.